The 12 T cell receptor beta chains below were found in one sample sequenced in a study of T cell responses to AZD1222 COVID-19 vaccine. Clones were sequenced by immunoSEQ multiplex PCR, and TCRdb holds only the in-frame ones, with some missing. The table has more than 100,000 clones, 88% seen once. Sequenced here: peripheral blood, sampled on day 0 of AZD1222 vaccination. Receptors were obtained from an adult in good health.

The chain recombines TRBV5-1 with TRBJ2-7, with D perhaps matching TRBD2 (5 bases). This CDR3 is built from 13 residues. Looked up from germline, CDR1 is SGHRS and CDR2 is YFSETQ. Trimming pared 4 bases from V and 5 bases from J, leaving 13 bases between. The CDR3 is CASSGRTGDEQYF. Written as DNA, the CDR3 is TGCGCCAGCAGCGGAAGGACTGGCGACGAGCAGTACTTC.

This clone was counted a single time. The CDR3 nucleotides read TGTGCCAGCAGCTTGGGGGCCGCAGAAAGCTCCTACGAGCAGTACTTC. Encoded protein: CASSLGAAESSYEQYF. The chain recombines TRBV5-4 with TRBJ2-7; D is unresolved. Between the trimmed V and J ends, which lost 0 bases and 0 bases, there was a span of 13 bases. The length of the CDR3 is 16 residues. Germline CDR1 is SGHNT and CDR2 is YYREEE (reference sequence).

The chain employs TRBV5-1 and TRBJ1-3; D is undetermined. CDR1 is SGHRS, CDR2 YFSETQ, per germline. The CDR3 runs to 16 residues. Trimming left V 0 bases short and J 0 bases short, with 10 bases between. The CDR3 bases are TGCGCCAGCAGCTTGGGCGAAGTGAACTCTGGAAACACCATATATTTT. Translated: CASSLGEVNSGNTIYF.

The chain has TRBV5-1 and TRBJ2-6, with D uncertain. This CDR3 has 14 residues. CDR1 and CDR2 from the germline V gene are SGHRS and YFSETQ. Trimming took off 2 bases at V and 0 bases at J, with 3 bases between the two ends. The CDR3 reads CASSFDSGANVLTF. As DNA, the CDR3 is TGCGCCAGCAGCTTTGACTCTGGGGCCAACGTCCTGACTTTC. The full variable domain, with the rest looked up from reference TRBV5-1 and TRBJ2-6, is KAGVTQTPRYLIKTRGQQVTLSCSPISGHRSVSWYQQTPGQGLQFLFEYFSETQRNKGNFPGRFSGRQFSNSRSEMNVSTLELGDSALYLCASSFDSGANVLTFGAGSRLTVL.

V usage is TRBV6-2 or TRBV6-3 and J usage is TRBJ2-1; 9 bases are a match to TRBD2. After removal of 5 bases from V and 6 bases from J, the junction contained 5 bases not matched to a gene. CDR1 is MNHEY, CDR2 SVGEGT, per germline. The CDR3 has 14 amino acids. CDR3 protein: CASSRSGRSNEQFF. DNA of the CDR3: TGTGCCAGCAGTCGAAGCGGGAGGAGCAATGAGCAGTTCTTC.

This clone was recorded once. The gene calls are TRBV27 and TRBJ1-2; 8 bases fit TRBD1. This CDR3 contains 15 residues. The V and J ends lost 6 bases and 2 bases, in that order; junction bases with no gene match: 8. The germline V gene has CDR1 MNHEY and CDR2 SMNVEV (reference sequence). In DNA, the CDR3 is TGTGCCAGCAGGCCAGCTGGACAGGGAAACTATGGCTACACCTTC. This encodes CASRPAGQGNYGYTF.

This chain joins TRBV9 and TRBJ2-1, with 9 bases that match TRBD1. The CDR3 length is 16 residues. The J segment lost 7 bases and the V segment lost 0 bases, leaving 8 bases of the junction unmatched. Germline V gene data show CDR1 as SGDLS and CDR2 as YYNGEE. The CDR3, as DNA: TGTGCCAGCAGCGTAGGGATCGGGACAGGGATGAATGAGCAGTTCTTC. This gives the protein CASSVGIGTGMNEQFF.

The V gene is TRBV5-1, the J gene TRBJ2-7; D remains ambiguous. In germline, CDR1 is SGHRS, CDR2 YFSETQ. The CDR3 is 15 residues long. V was pared by 1 base and J by 1 base, with 12 bases between. The CDR3 loop reads CASSLSHQVSYEQYF. In DNA form, the CDR3 reads TGCGCCAGCAGCTTGTCACATCAGGTATCCTACGAGCAGTACTTC.

The chain has TRBV6-5 and TRBJ2-5; weak D call: TRBD1 (6 bases). V lost 8 bases and J lost 5, with 15 bases in between. This CDR3 region has 13 residues. Germline V CDR1 and CDR2: MNHEY, SVGAGI. The CDR3 DNA follows: TGTGCCAGCGTTCAAAACAGGGAGGAGACCCAGTACTTC. As protein: CASVQNREETQYF.

J is TRBJ1-2 and V is TRBV10-3, with TRBD1 matching over 10 bases. The V and J ends lost 7 bases and 2 bases, in that order; junction bases with no gene match: 4. Germline assignment: CDR1 ENHRY and CDR2 SYGVKD. This CDR3 contains 14 residues. The CDR3 DNA sequence: TGTGCCATCACATCGGGACAGGGGAACTATGGCTACACCTTC. Amino acid sequence: CAITSGQGNYGYTF.

The chain joins TRBV7-2 to TRBJ2-5, with 8 bases identical to TRBD2. Per germline, CDR1 SGHTA and CDR2 FQGNSA. V lost 1 base and J lost 0; bases outside the gene matches: 7. This CDR3 comprises 17 residues. DNA for the CDR3: TGTGCCAGCAGCTTAGGTTCGGGCGGGGGGTACCAAGAGACCCAGTACTTC. Translated: CASSLGSGGGYQETQYF. Full variable domain (rest looked up from reference TRBV7-2 and TRBJ2-5): GAGVSQSPSNKVTEKGKDVELRCDPISGHTALYWYRQSLGQGLEFLIYFQGNSAPDKSGLPSDRFSAERTGGSVSTLTIQRTQQEDSAVYLCASSLGSGGGYQETQYFGPGTRLLVL.

The V call is TRBV11-3, the J call TRBJ2-3, with no clear D. The V gene lost 5 bases and the J gene lost 5 bases, with 11 bases spanning the gap. Germline lookup yields CDR1 SGHNT and CDR2 YENEEA. This CDR3 has 13 residues. DNA for the CDR3: TGTGCCAGCAGCCTTACCCCCGGAGATACGCAGTATTTT. Translated: CASSLTPGDTQYF. Full variable domain (missing parts from reference TRBV11-3 and TRBJ2-3): EAGVVQSPRYKIIEKKQPVAFWCNPISGHNTLYWYLQNLGQGPELLIRYENEEAVDDSQLPKDRFSAERLKGVDSTLKIQPAELGDSAVYLCASSLTPGDTQYFGPGTRLTVL.